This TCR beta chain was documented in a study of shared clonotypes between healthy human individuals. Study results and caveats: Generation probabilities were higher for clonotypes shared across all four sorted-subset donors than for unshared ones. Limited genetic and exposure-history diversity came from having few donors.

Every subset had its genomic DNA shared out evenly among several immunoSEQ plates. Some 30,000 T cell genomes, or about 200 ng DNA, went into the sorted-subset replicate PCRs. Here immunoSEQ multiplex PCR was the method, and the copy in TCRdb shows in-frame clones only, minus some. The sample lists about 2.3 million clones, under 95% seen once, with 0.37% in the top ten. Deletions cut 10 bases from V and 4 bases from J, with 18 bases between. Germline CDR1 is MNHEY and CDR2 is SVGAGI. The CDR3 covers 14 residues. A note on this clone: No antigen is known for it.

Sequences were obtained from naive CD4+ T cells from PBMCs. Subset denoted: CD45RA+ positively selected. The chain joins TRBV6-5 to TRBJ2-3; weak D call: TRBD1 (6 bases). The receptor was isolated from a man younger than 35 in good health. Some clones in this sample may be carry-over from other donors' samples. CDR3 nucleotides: TGTGCCACCTCCAGGGGCGGTAGGGCAGATACGCAGTATTTT. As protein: CATSRGGRADTQYF.